This is a list of T cell receptor beta chains from one sample in a study of human T cells and chemical hapten exposure. TCRdb called the RACE reads again in MiXCR, with one record for every CDR3 protein. The repertoire has some 70,000 distinct CDR3 sequences, roughly 9.7% of them found once; the top ten carry approximately 5.2%. The sequencing here drew on whole blood, taken in connection with sensitization to the hapten diphenylcyclopropenone (DPC). The receptors were gathered from a woman aged 45-65 years with alopecia areata. Some clones in this sample may be carry-over from other donors' samples. Both conserved end residues are part of each CDR3. The D gene is left open where the match is weak. A clone size is listed for some rows: how often the clone was seen (once, few, many), or a class if it is expanded.

D gene | clone size | J gene | V gene | CDR3 protein | CDR3 DNA
NA | NA | TRBJ2-2 | TRBV7-3 | CASSLESQKNTGELFF | TGTGCCAGCAGCTTAGAATCACAGAAAAACACCGGGGAGCTGTTTTTT
TRBD2 | many | TRBJ2-1 | TRBV7-9 | CASSLGAGAQFF | TGTGCCAGCAGCTTGGGTGCGGGAGCTCAGTTCTTC
NA | many | TRBJ2-7 | TRBV7-8 | CASSTRSALEQYF | TGTGCCAGCAGCACCCGCAGCGCGCTGGAGCAGTACTTC
NA | many | TRBJ1-5 | TRBV2 | CASSDGRIINQPQHF | TGTGCCAGCAGTGATGGCAGGATAATCAATCAGCCCCAGCATTTT
TRBD1 | NA | TRBJ1-5 | TRBV28 | CASSPGQGGNQPQHF | TGTGCCAGCAGTCCGGGACAGGGGGGCAATCAGCCCCAGCATTTT
NA | NA | TRBJ2-5 | TRBV12-2 | CASRSSLAGVRGTQYF | TGTGCAAGTCGCTCGTCCCTAGCGGGGGTCCGAGGGACCCAGTACTTC
TRBD2 | NA | TRBJ2-1 | TRBV18 | CASSPPGLAGQKVEQFF | TGTGCCAGCTCACCACCGGGACTAGCGGGACAGAAGGTTGAGCAGTTCTTC
NA | many | TRBJ1-1 | TRBV29-1 | CSVSDRNTEAFF | TGCAGCGTTTCCGACAGGAACACTGAAGCTTTCTTT
NA | many | TRBJ1-3 | TRBV14 | CASSPNRVSGNTIYF | TGTGCCAGCAGCCCCAATAGGGTCTCTGGAAACACCATATATTTT
TRBD1 | few | TRBJ2-7 | TRBV29-1 | CSVAGQNYEQYF | TGCAGCGTTGCGGGACAGAACTACGAGCAGTACTTC
TRBD1 | many | TRBJ2-1 | TRBV18 | CASSQTGGNEQFF | TGTGCCAGCTCCCAAACAGGGGGCAATGAGCAGTTCTTC
NA | NA | TRBJ2-5 | TRBV18 | CASSTMGETQYF | TGTGCCAGCTCCACCATGGGAGAGACCCAGTACTTC
NA | NA | TRBJ1-5 | TRBV12-3/TRBV12-4 | CASSSGPENQPQHF | TGTGCCAGCAGCTCGGGACCGGAGAATCAGCCCCAGCATTTT
TRBD1 | many | TRBJ2-3 | TRBV12-5 | CASGGGDRTTDTQYF | TGTGCTAGTGGAGGTGGGGACAGGACCACAGATACGCAGTATTTT
TRBD2 | NA | TRBJ2-1 | TRBV20-1 | CSALKREGRGQFF | TGCAGTGCTTTAAAGCGGGAGGGCCGCGGGCAGTTCTTC
NA | NA | TRBJ1-1 | TRBV11-3 | CASSKTPATEAFF | TGTGCCAGCAGCAAGACCCCTGCCACTGAAGCTTTCTTT
NA | NA | TRBJ2-7 | TRBV7-2 | CASSAMDEQYF | TGTGCCAGCTCAGCTATGGACGAGCAGTACTTC
NA | NA | TRBJ2-3 | TRBV11-2 | CASSLVGGQADTQYF | TGTGCCAGCAGCTTAGTCGGGGGGCAGGCAGATACGCAGTATTTT
TRBD2 | many | TRBJ2-1 | TRBV2 | CASSQLSGRLAATSSYNEQFF | TGTGCCAGCAGTCAGCTTAGTGGGAGACTAGCGGCAACCAGCTCCTACAATGAGCAGTTCTTC
TRBD2 | NA | TRBJ2-3 | TRBV27 | CASSLSGGPTDTQYF | TGTGCCAGCAGCTTAAGCGGGGGGCCCACAGATACGCAGTATTTT
TRBD1 | NA | TRBJ1-5 | TRBV7-2 | CASSRRTGDGNQPQHF | TGTGCCAGCAGCCGTCGGACAGGGGACGGCAATCAGCCCCAGCATTTT
NA | many | TRBJ2-2 | TRBV5-1 | CASSFGPTGELFF | TGCGCCAGCAGTTTTGGGCCCACCGGGGAGCTGTTTTTT
TRBD1 | many | TRBJ2-7 | TRBV4-2 | CASSQEDRGYEQYF | TGTGCCAGCAGCCAAGAAGACAGGGGATACGAGCAGTACTTC
NA | NA | TRBJ2-5 | TRBV27 | CASSFASIGETQYF | TGTGCCAGCAGTTTTGCTAGCATCGGAGAGACCCAGTACTTC
NA | many | TRBJ2-7 | TRBV3-1 | CASSPRQEQYF | TGTGCCAGCAGCCCCAGACAGGAGCAGTACTTC
NA | few | TRBJ2-1 | TRBV7-3 | CASSLTENEQFF | TGTGCCAGCAGCTTAACGGAAAATGAGCAGTTCTTC
NA | NA | TRBJ2-3 | TRBV3-1 | CASSPTGTSTDTQYF | TGTGCCAGCAGCCCTACGGGAACTAGCACAGATACGCAGTATTTT
TRBD2 | few | TRBJ2-7 | TRBV20-1 | CSAPRLAGAYEQYF | TGCAGTGCTCCACGACTAGCGGGAGCTTACGAGCAGTACTTC
TRBD2 | NA | TRBJ2-3 | TRBV18 | CASSPLTSPRSSDTQYF | TGTGCCAGCTCACCTCTGACTAGCCCCCGGTCCTCAGATACGCAGTATTTT
NA | NA | TRBJ1-2 | TRBV9 | CASSVGQRYGYTF | TGTGCCAGCAGCGTAGGTCAGAGATATGGCTACACCTTC
NA | NA | TRBJ2-1 | TRBV27 | CASSPLEAYNEQFF | TGTGCCAGCAGTCCCCTGGAGGCCTACAATGAGCAGTTCTTC
NA | few | TRBJ1-5 | TRBV6-6 | CATGDNTLQPQHF | TGTGCCACCGGGGATAATACACTTCAGCCCCAGCATTTT
NA | NA | TRBJ2-1 | TRBV3-1 | CASSQVSGNNEQFF | TGTGCCAGCAGCCAAGTATCAGGGAACAATGAGCAGTTCTTC
NA | many | TRBJ2-5 | TRBV20-1 | CSAFQETQYF | TGCAGTGCTTTTCAAGAGACCCAGTACTTC
NA | NA | TRBJ2-3 | TRBV4-3 | CASSQDLTEGSTDTQYF | TGCGCCAGCAGCCAAGATCTTACGGAGGGTAGCACAGATACGCAGTATTTT